A selection of T cell receptor beta chains follows, all from one sample in a study of control samples from healthy donors and cancer patients. Measured with immunoSEQ multiplex PCR; TCRdb has only the in-frame clones, and not every one. The table lists about 98,000 clones, roughly three quarters of them singletons. Sequencing used blood. All receptors come from a woman in her thirties in good health. Both conserved end residues are part of each CDR3. The D gene is left open where the match is weak. Not every row has a clone size; where given, it reads once, few, many or a size class.

clone size: .; D gene: .; V gene: TRBV19; J gene: TRBJ1-5; CDR3 protein: CASSISGGNGNQPQHF; CDR3 DNA: TGTGCCAGTAGTATATCCGGGGGAAATGGCAATCAGCCCCAGCATTTT
clone size: .; D gene: TRBD2; V gene: TRBV19; J gene: TRBJ2-5; CDR3 protein: CASSLFAAGEGETQYF; CDR3 DNA: TGTGCCAGTAGTCTATTCGCGGCGGGGGAGGGTGAGACCCAGTACTTC
clone size: .; D gene: .; V gene: TRBV6-2/TRBV6-3; J gene: TRBJ1-1; CDR3 protein: CASSYSLGLGMNTEAFF; CDR3 DNA: TGTGCCAGCAGTTATTCTTTGGGACTGGGAATGAACACTGAAGCTTTCTTT
clone size: .; D gene: .; V gene: TRBV12-3/TRBV12-4; J gene: TRBJ1-3; CDR3 protein: CASTLFNTIYF; CDR3 DNA: TGTGCCAGCACCCTCTTTAACACCATATATTTT
clone size: .; D gene: TRBD1; V gene: TRBV5-1; J gene: TRBJ2-1; CDR3 protein: CASSSPGQEQFF; CDR3 DNA: TGCGCCAGCAGCTCGCCGGGACAGGAGCAGTTCTTC
clone size: .; D gene: .; V gene: TRBV12-5; J gene: TRBJ1-1; CDR3 protein: CASASYTEAFF; CDR3 DNA: TGTGCTAGTGCCTCCTACACTGAAGCTTTCTTT
clone size: few; D gene: .; V gene: TRBV27; J gene: TRBJ1-1; CDR3 protein: CASSFRGDDTEAFF; CDR3 DNA: TGTGCCAGCAGTTTCCGAGGGGACGACACTGAAGCTTTCTTT
clone size: few; D gene: .; V gene: TRBV7-7; J gene: TRBJ1-3; CDR3 protein: CANLMRGRTHTIYF; CDR3 DNA: TGTGCTAATCTGATGCGGGGACGAACGCACACCATATATTTT
clone size: .; D gene: .; V gene: TRBV5-6; J gene: TRBJ1-2; CDR3 protein: CASSLGQEMVGYTF; CDR3 DNA: TGTGCCAGCAGCTTGGGGCAGGAGATGGTTGGCTACACCTTC
clone size: .; D gene: .; V gene: TRBV6-6; J gene: TRBJ1-5; CDR3 protein: CASRRRSGAGSSHSNQPQHF; CDR3 DNA: TGTGCCAGCAGACGAAGGAGTGGGGCAGGGTCCTCGCATAGCAATCAGCCCCAGCATTTT
clone size: .; D gene: TRBD1; V gene: TRBV30; J gene: TRBJ2-1; CDR3 protein: CAWSYTGAAYNEQFF; CDR3 DNA: TGTGCCTGGAGTTACACAGGGGCGGCCTACAATGAGCAGTTCTTC
clone size: .; D gene: TRBD2; V gene: TRBV18; J gene: TRBJ2-3; CDR3 protein: CASSLAGATDTQYF; CDR3 DNA: TGTGCCAGCTCGCTAGCGGGGGCCACAGATACGCAGTATTTT
clone size: .; D gene: .; V gene: TRBV7-2; J gene: TRBJ2-3; CDR3 protein: CASSPRGGLIDTQYF; CDR3 DNA: TGTGCCAGCAGCCCAAGGGGGGGCCTGATAGATACGCAGTATTTT
clone size: .; D gene: .; V gene: TRBV2; J gene: TRBJ2-1; CDR3 protein: CASSEDGLPYNEQFF; CDR3 DNA: TGTGCCAGCAGTGAAGATGGGTTACCCTACAATGAGCAGTTCTTC
clone size: .; D gene: TRBD1; V gene: TRBV29-1; J gene: TRBJ1-1; CDR3 protein: CSGGQKGTEAFF; CDR3 DNA: TGCAGTGGGGGACAGAAGGGCACTGAAGCTTTCTTT
clone size: once; D gene: .; V gene: TRBV4-3; J gene: TRBJ1-1; CDR3 protein: CASSQDPFGPSMNTEAFF; CDR3 DNA: TGCGCCAGCAGCCAAGATCCGTTCGGTCCGTCGATGAACACTGAAGCTTTCTTT
clone size: .; D gene: .; V gene: TRBV5-1; J gene: TRBJ1-4; CDR3 protein: CASSLTATNEKLFF; CDR3 DNA: TGCGCCAGCAGCTTGACAGCAACTAATGAAAAACTGTTTTTT
clone size: .; D gene: .; V gene: TRBV27; J gene: TRBJ1-2; CDR3 protein: CASGSQGRSGYTF; CDR3 DNA: TGTGCCAGCGGCTCGCAGGGGAGGAGTGGCTACACCTTC
clone size: .; D gene: .; V gene: TRBV3-1/TRBV3-2; J gene: TRBJ2-7; CDR3 protein: CASSQTRDEQYF; CDR3 DNA: TGTGCCAGCAGCCAGACCAGGGACGAGCAGTACTTC
clone size: .; D gene: TRBD1; V gene: TRBV12-3/TRBV12-4; J gene: TRBJ1-2; CDR3 protein: CASRGTGAGYTF; CDR3 DNA: TGTGCCAGCAGAGGGACAGGGGCTGGCTACACCTTC
clone size: .; D gene: .; V gene: TRBV6-2/TRBV6-3; J gene: TRBJ2-6; CDR3 protein: CASSYSRGRAGANVLTF; CDR3 DNA: TGTGCCAGCAGTTACTCCCGGGGTCGGGCTGGGGCCAACGTCCTGACTTTC
clone size: .; D gene: .; V gene: TRBV18; J gene: TRBJ1-1; CDR3 protein: CASSPSPGRGTEAFF; CDR3 DNA: TGTGCCAGCTCACCAAGCCCAGGGAGAGGGACTGAAGCTTTCTTT